These 28 T cell receptor beta chains were all obtained from the same sample, sequenced in a study of shared clonotypes between healthy human individuals. Some clones are missing from TCRdb's copy, which holds only in-frame ones; the method was immunoSEQ multiplex PCR. The table lists some 2,400,000 clones, approximately 96% of them singletons. Sequencing used naive CD4+ T cells sorted from blood. Sample subset: CD45RA+ positively selected. These TCRs come from a man between 18 and 35 years old in good health.

The chain has TRBV5-1 and TRBJ2-1; maybe TRBD1 (5 bases). Trimming shortened V by 6 bases and J by 0 bases, and 16 bases separated the two germline ends. The CDR3 extends over 16 amino acids. From germline, CDR1 is SGHRS and CDR2 YFSETQ. CDR3: CASTRSGASSYNEQFF. The CDR3 DNA reads as TGCGCCAGCACCAGGAGTGGGGCCAGCTCCTACAATGAGCAGTTCTTC.

This chain links TRBV5-4 with TRBJ2-7, with D maybe TRBD1 (6 bases). The germline V gene has CDR1 SGHNT and CDR2 YYREEE (reference sequence). The CDR3 consists of 16 residues. Trimming took off 4 bases at V and 2 bases at J, with 19 bases between the two ends. The DNA for the CDR3 is TGTGCCAGCAGCCACGGTACAGGGATAACAACCTACGAGCAGTACTTC. Its protein product is CASSHGTGITTYEQYF.

The chain has TRBV9 and TRBJ2-5, with TRBD2 identical over 8 bases. CDR1 SGDLS and CDR2 YYNGEE come from the germline V gene. V lost 4 bases to trimming and J lost 3 bases; unmatched junction nucleotides: 14. The length of the CDR3 is 17 residues. CDR3 protein: CASSPRAGETLKETQYF. DNA for the CDR3: TGTGCCAGCAGCCCGCGAGCGGGGGAGACTCTTAAAGAGACCCAGTACTTC. The variable domain in full, with the rest retrieved from reference TRBV9 and TRBJ2-5, is DSGVTQTPKHLITATGQRVTLRCSPRSGDLSVYWYQQSLDQGLQFLIQYYNGEERAKGNILERFSAQQFPDLHSELNLSSLELGDSALYFCASSPRAGETLKETQYFGPGTRLLVL.

The chain has TRBV6-5 and TRBJ1-2; D call uncertain. Germline CDR1 reads MNHEY; CDR2 reads SVGAGI. V was clipped by 5 bases and J by 8 bases, with 21 bases between them. The CDR3 is 15 residues long. CDR3 sequence: CASSPPWTSGSGYTF. The CDR3 coding sequence is TGTGCCAGCAGTCCGCCGTGGACCTCGGGAAGCGGCTACACCTTC.

This chain links TRBV5-6 with TRBJ2-3, with D uncertain. The CDR3 is made up of 12 amino acids. V lost 0 bases and J lost 7, with 6 bases in between. CDR1 and CDR2 from the germline V gene are SGHDT and YYEEEE. The CDR3 is CASSLGPNTQYF. The CDR3 nucleotides are TGTGCCAGCAGCTTGGGGCCAAATACGCAGTATTTT. The whole variable domain, filled in from reference TRBV5-6 and TRBJ2-3, reads DAGVTQSPTHLIKTRGQQVTLRCSPKSGHDTVSWYQQALGQGPQFIFQYYEEEERQRGNFPDRFSGHQFPNYSSELNVNALLLGDSALYLCASSLGPNTQYFGPGTRLTVL.

The rearrangement links TRBV14 to TRBJ1-3, with D unclear. Germline values: CDR1 SGHDN, CDR2 FVKESK. The germline V and J ends were trimmed by 0 bases and 0 bases, with 9 bases remaining between them. This CDR3 has 16 residues. This CDR3 reads CASSQDWLNSGNTIYF. In DNA form, the CDR3 reads TGTGCCAGCAGCCAAGATTGGCTTAACTCTGGAAACACCATATATTTT.

This chain joins TRBV7-6 and TRBJ2-5, with 11 bases matching TRBD2. Germline V gives CDR1 SGHVS, CDR2 FNYEAQ. The CDR3 is 16 amino acids. V dropped 5 bases and J dropped 5; count of bases not matched to a gene: 10. In DNA form, the CDR3 reads TGTGCCAGCAGCATGACTAGCGGGACCCGCGGGGAGACCCAGTACTTC. The encoded protein is CASSMTSGTRGETQYF.

V usage is TRBV10-1 and J usage is TRBJ2-7; perhaps TRBD2 as D (6 bases). Germline values: CDR1 WNHNN, CDR2 SYGVQD (reference sequence). The V end was cut by 3 bases, the J end by 5 bases, with 17 bases between. The CDR3 runs 15 residues. The CDR3 coding sequence is TGCGCCAGCAGTGATTCTTGGGGGGAAGGGGACGAGCAGTACTTC. It specifies CASSDSWGEGDEQYF.

The chain couples TRBV7-9 to TRBJ1-1; no firm D call. This CDR3 spans 13 amino acids. The ends were cut back, 5 bases at V and 5 bases at J, with 12 bases in the middle. Germline V gives CDR1 SEHNR, CDR2 FQNEAQ (reference sequence). The DNA for the CDR3 is TGTGCCAGCAGCCCCCAGGCAGTTACTGAAGCTTTCTTT. Translated: CASSPQAVTEAFF.

For this clone: Other DNA sequences in this sample translate to the same CDR3. This sequence joins TRBV7-2 and TRBJ2-5; 8 nucleotides match TRBD1. In germline, CDR1 is SGHTA, CDR2 FQGNSA. This CDR3 is 16 amino acids long. J was trimmed by 5 bases and V by 1 base; bases with no gene match: 9. The CDR3 here is CASSLVGTGPRETQYF. The CDR3, as DNA: TGTGCCAGCAGCTTAGTCGGGACAGGCCCGAGGGAGACCCAGTACTTC.

The genes are TRBV19 and TRBJ1-2; D is undetermined. The CDR3 covers 16 residues. CDR1 and CDR2 (germline): LNHDA, SQIVND (reference sequence). Trimming stripped 3 bases from V and 8 bases from J, with 22 bases between. The CDR3 DNA reads TGTGCCAGTAGTATTTTTGGATTGGCAGGACCCTACGGCTACACCTTC. Translating it yields CASSIFGLAGPYGYTF. Looking up the rest from reference TRBV19 and TRBJ1-2 gives the full variable domain: DGGITQSPKYLFRKEGQNVTLSCEQNLNHDAMYWYRQDPGQGLRLIYYSQIVNDFQKGDIAEGYSVSREKKESFPLTVTSAQKNPTAFYLCASSIFGLAGPYGYTFGSGTRLTVV.

The rearrangement links TRBV5-1 to TRBJ2-7; D is undetermined. Deletions cut 5 bases from V and 0 bases from J, with 18 bases between. The CDR3 is 16 amino acids. In germline, CDR1 is SGHRS, CDR2 YFSETQ. The CDR3 DNA follows: TGCGCCAGCAGACCGACGTCGGGTGGTCTCTCCTACGAGCAGTACTTC. Amino acids: CASRPTSGGLSYEQYF. The full variable domain, with the rest looked up from reference TRBV5-1 and TRBJ2-7, is KAGVTQTPRYLIKTRGQQVTLSCSPISGHRSVSWYQQTPGQGLQFLFEYFSETQRNKGNFPGRFSGRQFSNSRSEMNVSTLELGDSALYLCASRPTSGGLSYEQYFGPGTRLTVT.

In DNA, the CDR3 is TGTGCCAGCAGCGACAGCCGGGAGAAGCAGTATTTT. Translating gives CASSDSREKQYF. The chain joins TRBV6-5 to TRBJ2-3; the D gene is possibly TRBD2 (6 bases). Trimming took off 6 bases at V and 11 bases at J, with 15 bases between the two ends. The germline CDR1 and CDR2 sequences are MNHEY and SVGAGI. There are 12 residues in the CDR3.

This clone was recorded at least ten times. The V gene is TRBV10-3, the J gene TRBJ2-1; no reliable D call. V was shortened by 0 bases and J by 9 bases, with 9 bases between the two germline ends. The CDR3 length is 13 residues. Germline CDR1 reads ENHRY; CDR2 reads SYGVKD. The CDR3 is CAISESNGIEQFF. In DNA, the CDR3 is TGTGCCATCAGTGAGTCGAATGGGATTGAGCAGTTCTTC.

The chain couples TRBV11-2 to TRBJ1-2, with TRBD1 matching over 7 bases. The CDR3 has 15 residues. J lost 5 bases, V lost 5 bases, and 11 bases had no gene match. The germline CDR1 and CDR2 sequences are SGHAT and FQNNGV. The CDR3 DNA reads TGTGCCAGCAGCCCACTGACAGGGAGCGGGTATGGCTACACCTTC. Protein product: CASSPLTGSGYGYTF.

This clone has a single count. The chain has TRBV28 and TRBJ1-5; no reliable D call. This CDR3 has 16 residues. Between the trimmed V and J ends, which lost 5 bases and 1 base, there was a span of 15 bases. Germline CDR1 and CDR2: MDHEN and SYDVKM. The CDR3: CASSLPGRRSNQPQHF. Here the CDR3 DNA reads TGTGCCAGCAGTCTCCCCGGACGGAGGAGCAATCAGCCCCAGCATTTT.

The J gene is TRBJ2-6, the V gene TRBV18, with TRBD1 matching over 8 bases. Germline V gives CDR1 KGHSH, CDR2 LQKENI. This CDR3 comprises 17 residues. J lost 0 bases, V lost 3 bases, and 4 bases had no gene match. For the CDR3, the DNA is TGTGCCAGCTCACCTGGACAGGGTCTCTCTGGGGCCAACGTCCTGACTTTC. This sequence encodes CASSPGQGLSGANVLTF.

This chain uses TRBV9 with TRBJ2-1; 8 nucleotides match TRBD2. The ends lost 0 bases at V and 4 bases at J; junction bases unmatched: 6. The CDR3 is 16 amino acids. The germline V gene has CDR1 SGDLS and CDR2 YYNGEE. The CDR3 protein is CASSVGGREVYNEQFF. For the CDR3, the DNA is TGTGCCAGCAGCGTAGGGGGGCGGGAGGTTTACAATGAGCAGTTCTTC.

The rearrangement links TRBV5-1 to TRBJ2-7, with a possible D match to TRBD2 (5 bases). Trimming shortened V by 4 bases and J by 2 bases, and 13 bases separated the two germline ends. The CDR3 totals 14 residues. Germline V CDR1 and CDR2: SGHRS, YFSETQ. CDR3 sequence reads: CASSIRTAPYEQYF. The CDR3 DNA reads as TGCGCCAGCAGCATAAGGACTGCGCCCTACGAGCAGTACTTC.

The genes are TRBV19 and TRBJ2-7; possibly TRBD1 or TRBD2 for D (5 bases each). Trimming removed 5 bases from V and 7 bases from J, with 21 bases in between. The CDR3 runs 15 residues. Germline loops: CDR1 LNHDA, CDR2 SQIVND (reference sequence). For the CDR3, the DNA is TGTGCCAGTAGTTTAAACACCGGGACCCGTGGAGAGCAGTACTTC. Amino acids: CASSLNTGTRGEQYF.

The chain uses TRBV27 and TRBJ2-2; 9 nucleotides align to TRBD1. The length of the CDR3 is 19 residues. The V gene's germline CDR1 is MNHEY and CDR2 SMNVEV (reference sequence). V shed 1 base and J 2 bases; nucleotides not matched to a gene: 11. The CDR3 bases are TGTGCCAGCAGTTTATTGGTAGGGACAGGGAGGATCAACACCGGGGAGCTGTTTTTT. Its translation is CASSLLVGTGRINTGELFF.

This clone was seen a single time. V usage is TRBV2 and J usage is TRBJ2-2; no clear D gene. In germline, CDR1 is SNHLY, CDR2 FYNNEI. V was shortened by 3 bases and J by 3 bases, with 5 bases between the two germline ends. The CDR3 is 13 residues long. The CDR3: CASSEPDTGELFF. CDR3 nucleotide sequence: TGTGCCAGCAGTGAGCCGGACACCGGGGAGCTGTTTTTT.

The chain recombines TRBV6-6 with TRBJ1-1, with 9 bases that match TRBD1. The junction had 6 bases not matched to a gene; V was cut back by 5 bases and J by 5 bases. CDR1 is MNHNY and CDR2 is SVGAGI in the germline V gene (reference sequence). This CDR3 comprises 14 residues. In DNA form, the CDR3 reads TGTGCCAGCAGTCCCCGACAGGGGGGTACTGAAGCTTTCTTT. As protein: CASSPRQGGTEAFF.

This clone was seen just once. J is TRBJ1-4 and V is TRBV30; D gene ambiguous. V shed 2 bases and J shed 8 bases, with 15 bases lying between them. The CDR3 sequence is 14 residues long. CDR1 GTSNPN and CDR2 SVGIG come from the germline V gene (reference sequence). The CDR3 bases are TGTGCCTGGAGTTTAGGCGGCCCGGCGGAAAAACTGTTTTTT. Protein sequence: CAWSLGGPAEKLFF.

The V and J genes are TRBV7-2 and TRBJ2-7; TRBD2 matches 13 bases. The V gene's germline CDR1 is SGHTA and CDR2 FQGNSA. V gave up 7 bases and J gave up 1 base; unmatched junction bases: 4. CDR3 size: 15 residues. The CDR3 sequence is CASTPLAGGSYEQYF. CDR3 nucleotide sequence: TGTGCCAGCACCCCACTAGCGGGAGGGTCCTACGAGCAGTACTTC. The variable domain in full, completed from reference TRBV7-2 and TRBJ2-7, reads GAGVSQSPSNKVTEKGKDVELRCDPISGHTALYWYRQSLGQGLEFLIYFQGNSAPDKSGLPSDRFSAERTGGSVSTLTIQRTQQEDSAVYLCASTPLAGGSYEQYFGPGTRLTVT.

The chain joins TRBV13 to TRBJ2-5, with TRBD2 matching 13 bases. Germline CDR1 and CDR2: PRHDT and FYEKMQ (reference sequence). This CDR3 is built from 16 residues. V lost 5 bases to trimming and J lost 1 base; unmatched junction nucleotides: 4. The DNA for the CDR3 is TGTGCCAGCAGCAAGAGACTAGCGGGAGGCCAAGAGACCCAGTACTTC. Translation: CASSKRLAGGQETQYF. The full variable domain, completed using reference TRBV13 and TRBJ2-5, is AAGVIQSPRHLIKEKRETATLKCYPIPRHDTVYWYQQGPGQDPQFLISFYEKMQSDKGSIPDRFSAQQFSDYHSELNMSSLELGDSALYFCASSKRLAGGQETQYFGPGTRLLVL.

CDR3 coding DNA: TGTGCCAGCAGTGGTCTATTGGGACACATGGGGGGCTACACCTTC. This codes for CASSGLLGHMGGYTF. The V gene is TRBV2, the J gene TRBJ1-2; weak D call: TRBD1 (6 bases). The CDR3 loop spans 15 amino acids. Deletions cut 4 bases from V and 8 bases from J, with 20 bases between. The germline gives CDR1 SNHLY, CDR2 FYNNEI.

The V and J genes are TRBV27 and TRBJ2-7, with 14 bases aligning to TRBD2. Trimming took 4 bases from V and 5 from J; bases not matched to a gene: 7. This CDR3 contains 16 residues. Germline V lookup: CDR1 MNHEY, CDR2 SMNVEV (reference sequence). CDR3 bases: TGTGCCAGCAGTTCTAGACTAGCGGGGGGGCTGAACGAGCAGTACTTC. This gives the protein CASSSRLAGGLNEQYF.